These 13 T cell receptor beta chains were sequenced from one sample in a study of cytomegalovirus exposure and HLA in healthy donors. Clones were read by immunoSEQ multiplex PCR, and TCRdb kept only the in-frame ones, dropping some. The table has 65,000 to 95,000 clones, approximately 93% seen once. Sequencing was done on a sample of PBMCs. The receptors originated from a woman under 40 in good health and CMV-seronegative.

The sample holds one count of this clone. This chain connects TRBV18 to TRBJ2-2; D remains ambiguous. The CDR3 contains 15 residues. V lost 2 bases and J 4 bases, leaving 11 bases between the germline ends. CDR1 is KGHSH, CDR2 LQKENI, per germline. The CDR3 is CASSPRSPGTGELFF. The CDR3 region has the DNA TGTGCCAGCTCACCAAGATCCCCGGGCACCGGGGAGCTGTTTTTT.

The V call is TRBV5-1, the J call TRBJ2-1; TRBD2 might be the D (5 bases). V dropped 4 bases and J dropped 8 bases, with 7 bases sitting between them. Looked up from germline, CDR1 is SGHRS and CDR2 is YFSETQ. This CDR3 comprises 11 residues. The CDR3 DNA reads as TGCGCCAGCAGCGAGGGCTATGAGCAGTTCTTC. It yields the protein CASSEGYEQFF.

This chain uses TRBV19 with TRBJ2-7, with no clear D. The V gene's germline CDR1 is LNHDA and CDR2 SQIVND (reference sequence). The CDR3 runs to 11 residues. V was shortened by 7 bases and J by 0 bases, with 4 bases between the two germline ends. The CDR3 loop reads CASTDSYEQYF. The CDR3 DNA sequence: TGTGCCAGTACAGACTCCTACGAGCAGTACTTC.

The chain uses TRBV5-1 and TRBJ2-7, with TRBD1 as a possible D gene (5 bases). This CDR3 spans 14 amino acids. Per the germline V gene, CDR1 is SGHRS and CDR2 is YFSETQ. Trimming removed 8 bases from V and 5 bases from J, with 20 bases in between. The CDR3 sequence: CASSGGRATDEQYF. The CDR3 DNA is TGCGCCAGTAGTGGCGGCAGGGCCACTGACGAGCAGTACTTC.

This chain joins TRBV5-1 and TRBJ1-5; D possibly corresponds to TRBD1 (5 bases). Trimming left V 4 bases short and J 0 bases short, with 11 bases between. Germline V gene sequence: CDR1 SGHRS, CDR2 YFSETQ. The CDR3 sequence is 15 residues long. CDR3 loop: CASSLEGFSNQPQHF. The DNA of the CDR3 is TGCGCCAGCAGCCTGGAGGGGTTTAGCAATCAGCCCCAGCATTTT.

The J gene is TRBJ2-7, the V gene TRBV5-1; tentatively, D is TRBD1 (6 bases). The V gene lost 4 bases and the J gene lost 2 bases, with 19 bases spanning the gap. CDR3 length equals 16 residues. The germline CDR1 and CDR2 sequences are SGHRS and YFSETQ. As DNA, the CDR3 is TGCGCCAGCAGCCTCGCGTCGGACAGCTTAACCTACGAGCAGTACTTC. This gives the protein CASSLASDSLTYEQYF. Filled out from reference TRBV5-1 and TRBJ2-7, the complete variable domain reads KAGVTQTPRYLIKTRGQQVTLSCSPISGHRSVSWYQQTPGQGLQFLFEYFSETQRNKGNFPGRFSGRQFSNSRSEMNVSTLELGDSALYLCASSLASDSLTYEQYFGPGTRLTVT.

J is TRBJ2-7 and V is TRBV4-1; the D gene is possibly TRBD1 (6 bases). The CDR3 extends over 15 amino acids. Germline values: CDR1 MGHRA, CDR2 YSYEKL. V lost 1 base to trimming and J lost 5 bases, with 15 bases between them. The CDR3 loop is CASSQAQGIFDEQYF. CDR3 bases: TGCGCCAGCAGCCAAGCTCAGGGGATATTCGACGAGCAGTACTTC.

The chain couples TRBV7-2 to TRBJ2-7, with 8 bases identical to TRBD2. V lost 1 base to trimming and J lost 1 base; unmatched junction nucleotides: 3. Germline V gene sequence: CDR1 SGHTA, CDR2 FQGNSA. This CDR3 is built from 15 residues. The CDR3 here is CASSLVSGGSYEQYF. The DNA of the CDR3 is TGTGCCAGCAGCTTAGTGTCGGGAGGGTCCTACGAGCAGTACTTC. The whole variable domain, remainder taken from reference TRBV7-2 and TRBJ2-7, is GAGVSQSPSNKVTEKGKDVELRCDPISGHTALYWYRQSLGQGLEFLIYFQGNSAPDKSGLPSDRFSAERTGGSVSTLTIQRTQQEDSAVYLCASSLVSGGSYEQYFGPGTRLTVT.

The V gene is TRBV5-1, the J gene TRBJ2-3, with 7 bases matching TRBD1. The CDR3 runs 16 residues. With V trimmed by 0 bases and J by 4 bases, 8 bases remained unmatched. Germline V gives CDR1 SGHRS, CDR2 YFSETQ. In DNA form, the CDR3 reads TGCGCCAGCAGCTTGGTGGGTCGACAGGGCGCAGATACGCAGTATTTT. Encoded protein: CASSLVGRQGADTQYF.

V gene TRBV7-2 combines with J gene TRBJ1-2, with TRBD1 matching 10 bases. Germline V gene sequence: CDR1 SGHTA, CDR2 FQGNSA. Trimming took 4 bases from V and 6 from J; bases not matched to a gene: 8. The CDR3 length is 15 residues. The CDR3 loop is CASSSGQGGFNGYTF. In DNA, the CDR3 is TGTGCCAGCAGCTCAGGACAGGGGGGCTTCAATGGCTACACCTTC.

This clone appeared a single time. CDR3 protein: CASSLTGSGNTIYF. The CDR3 nucleotides read TGTGCCAGCAGCTTGACAGGGTCCGGAAACACCATATATTTT. V and J are TRBV5-4 and TRBJ1-3; D is perhaps TRBD1 (6 bases). Trimming took off 1 base at V and 4 bases at J, with 9 bases between the two ends. This CDR3 is 14 amino acids long. CDR1 is SGHNT, CDR2 YYREEE, per germline (reference sequence). Full variable domain (rest looked up from reference TRBV5-4 and TRBJ1-3): ETGVTQSPTHLIKTRGQQVTLRCSSQSGHNTVSWYQQALGQGPQFIFQYYREEENGRGNFPPRFSGLQFPNYSSELNVNALELDDSALYLCASSLTGSGNTIYFGEGSWLTVV.

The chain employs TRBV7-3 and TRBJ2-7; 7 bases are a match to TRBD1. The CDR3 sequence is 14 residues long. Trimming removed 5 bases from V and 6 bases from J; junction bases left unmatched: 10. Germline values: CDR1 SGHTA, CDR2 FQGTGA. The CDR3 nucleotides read TGTGCCAGCAGCCCCCGGGGAACAGGGGCCGAGCAGTACTTC. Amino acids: CASSPRGTGAEQYF.

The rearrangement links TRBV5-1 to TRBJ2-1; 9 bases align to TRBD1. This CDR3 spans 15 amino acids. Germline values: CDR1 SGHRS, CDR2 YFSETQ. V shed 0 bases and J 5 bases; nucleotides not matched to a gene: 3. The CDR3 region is CASSLDRGRNNEQFF. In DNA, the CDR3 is TGCGCCAGCAGCTTGGACAGGGGGCGAAACAATGAGCAGTTCTTC.